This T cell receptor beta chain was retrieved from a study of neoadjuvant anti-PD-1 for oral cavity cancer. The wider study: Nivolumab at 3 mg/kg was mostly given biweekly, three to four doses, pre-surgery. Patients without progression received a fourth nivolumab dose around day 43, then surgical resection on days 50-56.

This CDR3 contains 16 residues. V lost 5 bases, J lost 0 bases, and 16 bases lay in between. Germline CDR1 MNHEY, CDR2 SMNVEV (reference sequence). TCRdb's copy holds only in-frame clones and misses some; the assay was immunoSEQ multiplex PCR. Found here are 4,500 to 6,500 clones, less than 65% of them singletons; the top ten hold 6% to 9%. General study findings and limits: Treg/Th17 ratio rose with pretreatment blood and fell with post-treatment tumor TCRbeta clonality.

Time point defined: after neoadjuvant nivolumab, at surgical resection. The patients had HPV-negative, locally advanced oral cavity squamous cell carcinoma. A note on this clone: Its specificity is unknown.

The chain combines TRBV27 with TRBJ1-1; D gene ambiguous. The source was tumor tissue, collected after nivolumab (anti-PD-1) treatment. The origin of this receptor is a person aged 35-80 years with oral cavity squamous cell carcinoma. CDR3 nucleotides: TGTGCCAGCAGTCCGCTCCCCTTTGGGATGAACACTGAAGCTTTCTTT. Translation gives CASSPLPFGMNTEAFF.